One and the same sample provided the 16 T cell receptor beta chains below, sequenced in a study of blood T cell repertoires in COVID-19. Clones were read by immunoSEQ multiplex PCR, and TCRdb kept only the in-frame ones, dropping some. The sample contains more than 85,000 clones, nearly 90% of which appear only once. The sample taken for sequencing was peripheral blood. These receptors were collected from an older woman with acute or convalescent COVID-19.

The chain couples TRBV27 to TRBJ2-7, with TRBD1 matching over 8 bases. CDR1 is MNHEY, CDR2 SMNVEV, per germline (reference sequence). The V gene end was trimmed by 5 bases and the J gene end by 1 base; junction bases not matched to a gene: 4. CDR3 length: 14 amino acids. CDR3 protein: CASSPWTGSYEQYF. In DNA form, the CDR3 reads TGTGCCAGCAGTCCTTGGACAGGGTCCTACGAGCAGTACTTC.

The chain is built from TRBV7-2 and TRBJ1-4; D is perhaps TRBD1 (5 bases). V lost 5 bases and J lost 2, with 18 bases in between. CDR1 is SGHTA and CDR2 is FQGNSA in the germline V gene. The CDR3 contains 17 residues. CDR3 in amino acids: CASSPRRGRITNEKLFF. The CDR3 DNA reads as TGTGCCAGCAGCCCGCGGCGGGGGAGGATCACTAATGAAAAACTGTTTTTT.

In its sample, this clone was seen once. The chain links TRBV5-5 to TRBJ1-3, with 9 bases that match TRBD1. The trim removed 4 bases at V and 7 bases at J, leaving 9 bases unmatched. CDR3 length equals 15 residues. Germline CDR1 SGHKS, CDR2 YYEKEE (reference sequence). For the CDR3, the DNA is TGTGCCAGCAGCCCCTCCGGGACAGGGACTAACACCATATATTTT. This encodes CASSPSGTGTNTIYF. Drawing the rest from reference TRBV5-5 and TRBJ1-3, the complete variable domain is DAGVTQSPTHLIKTRGQQVTLRCSPISGHKSVSWYQQVLGQGPQFIFQYYEKEERGRGNFPDRFSARQFPNYSSELNVNALLLGDSALYLCASSPSGTGTNTIYFGEGSWLTVV.

This chain uses TRBV5-1 with TRBJ1-2; no reliable D call. The ends were cut back, 0 bases at V and 8 bases at J, with 17 bases in the middle. Per germline, CDR1 SGHRS and CDR2 YFSETQ. This CDR3 has 15 residues. The CDR3 reads CASSLAVGASGGYTF. The CDR3 region has the DNA TGCGCCAGCAGCTTGGCCGTAGGAGCCTCCGGAGGCTACACCTTC.

This chain links TRBV18 with TRBJ1-4, with D hard to call. This CDR3 spans 14 amino acids. Germline V gene sequence: CDR1 KGHSH, CDR2 LQKENI. Trimming left V 3 bases short and J 8 bases short, with 13 bases between. CDR3 in amino acids: CASSPPTAREKLFF. The CDR3 nucleotides read TGTGCCAGCTCACCTCCGACCGCTAGGGAAAAACTGTTTTTT.

Only one count was recorded for this clone. The rearrangement uses TRBV6-2 or TRBV6-3 and TRBJ2-1; TRBD2 agrees at 10 bases. This CDR3 has 18 amino acids. Germline CDR1 is MNHEY and CDR2 is SVGEGT. V was pared by 2 bases and J by 4 bases, with 11 bases of the junction left unmatched. The CDR3 nucleotides are TGTGCCAGCAGTTACAATGCGCTAGCGGGAGTTGGTTACAATGAGCAGTTCTTC. Its translation: CASSYNALAGVGYNEQFF.

J is TRBJ1-2 and V is TRBV6-6; D is ambiguous. Trimming took 6 bases from V and 1 from J, leaving 12 bases between them. CDR1 and CDR2 from the germline V gene are MNHNY and SVGAGI (reference sequence). The CDR3 covers 14 residues. Here the CDR3 reads CASRNSNINYGYTF. CDR3 sequence (DNA): TGTGCCAGCAGAAACAGCAATATTAACTATGGCTACACCTTC.

V and J are TRBV3-1 (or the pseudogene TRBV3-2) and TRBJ1-2; a weak D match, TRBD1 (5 bases). Germline V gene sequence: CDR1 LGHDT, CDR2 YNNKEL (reference sequence). Trimming took off 1 base at V and 13 bases at J, with 16 bases between the two ends. This CDR3 contains 13 residues. The CDR3 reads CASSQGGTPQATF. The CDR3 DNA reads as TGTGCCAGCAGCCAAGGAGGGACTCCTCAGGCCACCTTC.

This clone has just a few counts. The J gene is TRBJ2-1, the V gene TRBV18, with 12 positions matching TRBD2. Germline CDR1 reads KGHSH; CDR2 reads LQKENI. There are 19 residues in the CDR3. The trim removed 1 base at V and 2 bases at J, leaving 9 bases unmatched. The CDR3 spells CASSPQGLAGLPTYNEQFF. In DNA, the CDR3 is TGTGCCAGCTCACCACAGGGACTAGCGGGTCTCCCCACCTACAATGAGCAGTTCTTC.

Details on this clone: Within the sample, other DNA sequences also encode this same CDR3. The V and J genes are TRBV18 and TRBJ1-5; 7 bases are a match to TRBD1. CDR1 and CDR2 (germline): KGHSH, LQKENI. The CDR3 loop spans 13 amino acids. V dropped 3 bases and J dropped 5; count of bases not matched to a gene: 1. The CDR3: CASSPTGDQPQHF. CDR3 nucleotides: TGTGCCAGCTCACCTACAGGGGATCAGCCCCAGCATTTT.

The chain has TRBV29-1 and TRBJ1-5; possible D gene TRBD1, 5 bases. V shed 4 bases and J shed 5 bases, with 12 bases lying between them. Germline-derived CDR1 and CDR2 are SQVTM and ANQGSEA. The CDR3 runs 13 residues. In DNA form, the CDR3 reads TGCAGCGTTGCACGGGGGGTAGATCAGCCCCAGCATTTT. Translation gives CSVARGVDQPQHF.

The chain has TRBV7-8 and TRBJ1-1, with 8 bases lining up with TRBD1. V lost 1 base to trimming and J lost 2 bases; unmatched junction nucleotides: 6. This CDR3 has 16 amino acids. The germline V gene encodes CDR1 SGHVS and CDR2 FQNEAQ. The CDR3: CASSLGGTGLNTEAFF. The CDR3 coding sequence is TGTGCCAGCAGCTTAGGGGGGACAGGATTAAACACTGAAGCTTTCTTT.

This chain connects TRBV5-1 to TRBJ2-1, with D perhaps matching TRBD1 (6 bases). The CDR3 length is 14 residues. V was cut by 2 bases and J by 4 bases, with 10 bases left in between. Germline-derived CDR1 and CDR2 are SGHRS and YFSETQ. This CDR3 is CASSLGQSYNEQFF. DNA for the CDR3: TGCGCCAGCAGCTTAGGACAGAGTTACAATGAGCAGTTCTTC.

The chain is built from TRBV24-1 and TRBJ2-2, with TRBD2 as a possible D gene (6 bases). The CDR3 has 12 amino acids. The V end lost 12 bases, the J end lost 6 bases, and 13 bases lay between the germline ends. The germline CDR1 and CDR2 sequences are KGHDR and SFDVKD. The CDR3 DNA reads TGTGCCTGCCGCGGAGGGCCCGGGGAGCTGTTTTTT. Protein sequence: CACRGGPGELFF.

The CDR3 loop reads CASSRGLAGGPMDEQFF. The CDR3 DNA is TGTGCCAGCAGTCGCGGACTAGCGGGAGGGCCGATGGATGAGCAGTTCTTC. The V gene is TRBV9, the J gene TRBJ2-1, with 15 bases identical to TRBD2. V trimming: 5 bases; J trimming: 8 bases; junction bases outside the gene matches: 11. Germline CDR1 SGDLS, CDR2 YYNGEE. This CDR3 contains 17 residues.

CDR3 DNA: TGTGCCAGCAGTTCTAGCGGGACCAAAAACATTCAGTACTTC. This translates into CASSSSGTKNIQYF. The chain joins TRBV6-2 or TRBV6-3 to TRBJ2-4; TRBD2 matches 9 bases. The length of the CDR3 is 14 residues. CDR1 MNHEY and CDR2 SVGEGT come from the germline V gene. The junction had 0 bases not matched to a gene; V was cut back by 4 bases and J by 2 bases.